This T cell receptor (beta chain) was sequenced in a study of PD-L1 blockade in urothelial cancer. At the level of the study: Atezolizumab 1,200 mg was given intravenously every 3 weeks, starting 2014. Reported median T cell count for blood samples was approximately 140,000.

Generated by immunoSEQ multiplex PCR, the TCRdb table keeps only in-frame clones and is missing some. This sample has about 79,000 clones, with more than 75% found just once. General observations from the study: Lower pretreatment blood TCR clonality, under the median, predicted better survival, researchers reported.

On this clone itself: No antigen is known for it.

Time point in this sample: pretreatment peripheral blood. The germline V gene has CDR1 SGHRS and CDR2 YFSETQ. The CDR3 consists of 16 residues. V was trimmed by 5 bases and J by 4 bases, leaving 21 bases between them. The chain joins TRBV5-1 to TRBJ1-1, with TRBD1 as a possible D gene (5 bases). The sample was PBMCs, taken around atezolizumab (anti-PD-L1) treatment. This receptor was identified in a man aged 60-69 years with urothelial cancer. This chain's CDR3 is CASSRGQIPSSTEAFF. CDR3 coding DNA: TGCGCCAGCAGTAGAGGACAAATCCCTAGTAGCACTGAAGCTTTCTTT.